The next 27 T cell receptor beta chains were all read from a single sample in a study of identifying expanded T cells in peripheral blood. Profiled with immunoSEQ multiplex PCR; TCRdb holds only in-frame clones, not every one. This table has under 110,000 clones, around 90% appearing once. Sequencing was carried out using blood. The receptors were sampled from a person between 18 and 75 years old in good health.

The rearrangement uses TRBV4-3 and TRBJ2-3; 7 bases fit TRBD1. The CDR3 consists of 17 residues. The trim removed 0 bases at V and 2 bases at J, leaving 8 bases unmatched. CDR1 and CDR2 from the germline V gene are LGHNA and YSLEER. The CDR3 region is CASSQDPGTATTDTQYF. As DNA, the CDR3 is TGCGCCAGCAGCCAAGATCCCGGGACAGCTACCACAGATACGCAGTATTTT.

The chain employs TRBV19 and TRBJ1-3; D is perhaps TRBD1 (5 bases). Trimming removed 5 bases at V and 2 bases at J, with 10 bases between. Germline CDR1 reads LNHDA; CDR2 reads SQIVND (reference sequence). The CDR3 totals 14 residues. CDR3 sequence (DNA): TGTGCCAGTAGTCCTGACAGAACTGGAAACACCATATATTTT. This translates into CASSPDRTGNTIYF.

V gene TRBV7-2 combines with J gene TRBJ2-3; D is uncertain. The CDR3 totals 13 residues. Germline CDR1 reads SGHTA; CDR2 reads FQGNSA. Trimming stripped 1 base from V and 3 bases from J, with 5 bases between. CDR3 in amino acids: CASSLDATDTQYF. CDR3 sequence (DNA): TGTGCCAGCAGCTTAGATGCGACAGATACGCAGTATTTT. Based on the CDR3 plus reference TRBV7-2 and TRBJ2-3, the full variable domain is GAGVSQSPSNKVTEKGKDVELRCDPISGHTALYWYRQSLGQGLEFLIYFQGNSAPDKSGLPSDRFSAERTGGSVSTLTIQRTQQEDSAVYLCASSLDATDTQYFGPGTRLTVL.

V and J are TRBV14 and TRBJ2-1; 7 positions match TRBD1. After removal of 2 bases from V and 8 bases from J, the junction contained 12 bases not matched to a gene. The CDR3 runs to 16 residues. Germline-derived CDR1 and CDR2 are SGHDN and FVKESK. CDR3 amino acids: CASSQHIKTGIDEQFF. In nucleotides, the CDR3 is TGTGCCAGCAGCCAACACATTAAGACAGGGATCGATGAGCAGTTCTTC. The full variable domain, with the rest looked up from reference TRBV14 and TRBJ2-1, is EAGVTQFPSHSVIEKGQTVTLRCDPISGHDNLYWYRRVMGKEIKFLLHFVKESKQDESGMPNNRFLAERTGGTYSTLKVQPAELEDSGVYFCASSQHIKTGIDEQFFGPGTRLTVL.

V is TRBV7-9 and J is TRBJ2-5; a weak D match, TRBD1 (5 bases). The V end lost 6 bases, the J end lost 5 bases, and 16 bases lay between the germline ends. The CDR3 contains 14 residues. Germline loops: CDR1 SEHNR, CDR2 FQNEAQ (reference sequence). The CDR3 loop reads CASRPRTIWETQYF. The CDR3 nucleotides read TGTGCCAGCAGACCGCGGACAATATGGGAGACCCAGTACTTC.

The rearrangement joins TRBV5-1 to TRBJ2-5; 14 bases line up with TRBD2. The CDR3 is 16 amino acids. CDR1 SGHRS and CDR2 YFSETQ come from the germline V gene. The V gene end was trimmed by 3 bases and the J gene end by 5 bases; junction bases not matched to a gene: 6. CDR3 nucleotide sequence: TGCGCCAGCAGCTCGACTAGCGGGGGGGCCAGGGAGACCCAGTACTTC. Its translation is CASSSTSGGARETQYF.

This clone was seen only a few times. The chain links TRBV4-2 to TRBJ2-7; D is perhaps TRBD1 or TRBD2 (6 bases each). The CDR3 has 17 residues. Looked up from germline, CDR1 is LGHNA and CDR2 is YNFKEQ. The V gene lost 0 bases and the J gene lost 6 bases, with 21 bases spanning the gap. CDR3 DNA: TGTGCCAGCAGCCAAGAAGAGGGGGGCGCGTTTGGGTCCGAGCAGTACTTC. This translates into CASSQEEGGAFGSEQYF.

The gene calls are TRBV29-1 and TRBJ2-2; D call uncertain. The CDR3 is 15 residues long. V shed 2 bases and J shed 0 bases, with 10 bases lying between them. CDR1 is SQVTM, CDR2 ANQGSEA, per germline. The CDR3: CSVEFWPSNTGELFF. CDR3 nucleotide sequence: TGCAGCGTTGAATTTTGGCCCTCGAACACCGGGGAGCTGTTTTTT.

This rearrangement joins TRBV15 to TRBJ2-5; weak D call: TRBD2 (6 bases). Germline V CDR1 and CDR2: LNHNV, YYDKDF (reference sequence). The CDR3 is 14 residues long. V lost 0 bases and J lost 7, with 12 bases in between. CDR3 protein: CATSRELASGTQYF. CDR3 coding DNA: TGTGCCACCAGCAGAGAACTAGCTTCTGGGACCCAGTACTTC. The full variable domain, completed using reference TRBV15 and TRBJ2-5, is DAMVIQNPRYQVTQFGKPVTLSCSQTLNHNVMYWYQQKSSQAPKLLFHYYDKDFNNEADTPDNFQSRRPNTSFCFLDIRSPGLGDTAMYLCATSRELASGTQYFGPGTRLLVL.

The chain carries TRBV7-8 and TRBJ2-3; 7 nucleotides agree with TRBD2. Germline V gives CDR1 SGHVS, CDR2 FQNEAQ. V trimming: 1 base; J trimming: 2 bases; junction bases outside the gene matches: 18. This CDR3 has 20 amino acids. CDR3 protein: CASSLEGGLDPKIDTDTQYF. The CDR3 DNA is TGTGCCAGCAGCTTAGAGGGCGGACTAGATCCCAAAATAGACACAGATACGCAGTATTTT.

J is TRBJ2-3 and V is TRBV2; D might be TRBD2 (6 bases). Germline V lookup: CDR1 SNHLY, CDR2 FYNNEI. There are 14 residues in the CDR3. V lost 6 bases and J lost 3, with 13 bases in between. The CDR3 sequence is CASRGRLVTDTQYF. For the CDR3, the DNA is TGTGCCAGCAGGGGTCGACTAGTAACAGATACGCAGTATTTT.

This clone has just a few counts. The rearrangement uses TRBV7-2 and TRBJ1-2; D perhaps matches TRBD1 (5 bases). V lost 4 bases to trimming and J lost 4 bases, with 10 bases between them. CDR3 length: 13 residues. CDR1 and CDR2 (germline): SGHTA, FQGNSA. CDR3 sequence reads: CASSSRALYGYTF. DNA for the CDR3: TGTGCCAGCAGCTCCAGGGCACTCTATGGCTACACCTTC.

This chain links TRBV7-2 with TRBJ2-3; D may be TRBD2 (6 bases). The CDR3 loop spans 14 amino acids. Per the germline V gene, CDR1 is SGHTA and CDR2 is FQGNSA. With 1 base removed from V and 6 bases from J, the gap between germline ends came to 11 bases. As DNA, the CDR3 is TGTGCCAGCAGCTTAGGCGGGGCATCGGATACGCAGTATTTT. Translating it yields CASSLGGASDTQYF.

The rearrangement uses TRBV6-5 and TRBJ1-5, with D possibly TRBD1 on 6 matching bases. The V end was cut by 1 base, the J end by 4 bases, with 8 bases between. This CDR3 comprises 14 residues. From germline, CDR1 is MNHEY and CDR2 SVGAGI. The CDR3 loop reads CASSYFRGNQPQHF. For the CDR3, the DNA is TGTGCCAGCAGTTACTTCAGGGGTAATCAGCCCCAGCATTTT.

The chain links TRBV6-1 to TRBJ1-2; 7 bases are a match to TRBD1. Germline V gives CDR1 MNHNS, CDR2 SASEGT. Trimming removed 7 bases from V and 4 bases from J; junction bases left unmatched: 9. The CDR3 sequence is 14 residues long. The CDR3 reads CASIPGQSTYGYTF. The DNA of the CDR3 is TGTGCCAGCATACCGGGACAGAGTACCTATGGCTACACCTTC.

The chain has TRBV27 and TRBJ2-7; D is ambiguous. V lost 4 bases to trimming and J lost 3 bases, with 10 bases between them. The CDR3 is 13 residues long. Germline CDR1 MNHEY, CDR2 SMNVEV (reference sequence). CDR3 sequence reads: CASSSVVHYEQYF. Written as DNA, the CDR3 is TGTGCCAGCAGTTCGGTGGTACACTACGAGCAGTACTTC.

Of note for this clone: This sample also contains other DNA sequences that code for the same CDR3. CDR3 sequence (DNA): TGCAGCGTTCGGTCGGGGGGACCGAACACCGGGGAGCTGTTTTTT. This translates into CSVRSGGPNTGELFF. This rearrangement joins TRBV29-1 to TRBJ2-2, with 7 bases matching TRBD2. The J segment lost 0 bases and the V segment lost 5 bases, leaving 6 bases of the junction unmatched. This CDR3 region has 15 residues. Looked up from germline, CDR1 is SQVTM and CDR2 is ANQGSEA.

This clone was counted ten times or more. The chain recombines TRBV7-9 with TRBJ1-2; D is undetermined. CDR3 length: 16 residues. Germline CDR1 SEHNR, CDR2 FQNEAQ (reference sequence). Trimming removed 2 bases from V and 5 bases from J, with 18 bases in between. The CDR3 sequence is CASSLRREEGVYGYTF. The CDR3 coding sequence is TGTGCCAGCAGCTTAAGGAGGGAGGAGGGAGTTTATGGCTACACCTTC.

The V and J genes are TRBV2 and TRBJ2-7; D is possibly TRBD1 (6 bases). The CDR3 spans 14 residues. V shed 4 bases and J shed 1 base, with 11 bases lying between them. Germline assignment: CDR1 SNHLY and CDR2 FYNNEI. CDR3 sequence (DNA): TGTGCCAGCAGTGGGGGGCGAATTTCCTACGAGCAGTACTTC. Translating it yields CASSGGRISYEQYF.

The chain has TRBV11-2 and TRBJ2-7, with 7 nucleotides matching TRBD1. The germline V gene has CDR1 SGHAT and CDR2 FQNNGV. V lost 3 bases and J lost 1; bases outside the gene matches: 9. The CDR3 is 16 residues long. In nucleotides, the CDR3 is TGTGCCAGCAGCTTTGCTCCGGGACAGTTATCCTACGAGCAGTACTTC. This translates into CASSFAPGQLSYEQYF. Variable domain in full (rest from reference TRBV11-2 and TRBJ2-7): EAGVAQSPRYKIIEKRQSVAFWCNPISGHATLYWYQQILGQGPKLLIQFQNNGVVDDSQLPKDRFSAERLKGVDSTLKIQPAKLEDSAVYLCASSFAPGQLSYEQYFGPGTRLTVT.

V gene TRBV2 combines with J gene TRBJ1-5, with D possibly being TRBD1 (6 bases). The CDR3 has 16 amino acids. V gave up 6 bases and J gave up 5 bases, with 20 bases separating them. Germline V gene lookup returns CDR1 SNHLY and CDR2 FYNNEI. The CDR3 reads CASSALSGGGHQPQHF. CDR3 coding DNA: TGTGCCAGCAGCGCCTTAAGCGGCGGGGGGCATCAGCCCCAGCATTTT.

This chain joins TRBV5-6 and TRBJ2-2; 10 bases line up with TRBD1. With V trimmed by 6 bases and J by 7 bases, 15 bases remained unmatched. Per the germline V gene, CDR1 is SGHDT and CDR2 is YYEEEE. The CDR3 is made up of 17 amino acids. CDR3 DNA: TGTGCCAGCACCCTAGTCCGGACAGGGGGGTCCGGCGGGGAGCTGTTTTTT. This translates into CASTLVRTGGSGGELFF.

The chain employs TRBV29-1 and TRBJ2-3, with D unresolved. Deletions cut 8 bases from V and 0 bases from J, with 12 bases between. Germline loops: CDR1 SQVTM, CDR2 ANQGSEA. This CDR3 is built from 13 residues. In DNA, the CDR3 is TGCAGCCCCCTGGACGGAAGCACAGATACGCAGTATTTT. It specifies CSPLDGSTDTQYF.

This clone was seen a few times. The chain has TRBV2 and TRBJ1-5; D remains unclear. Trimming took off 3 bases at V and 7 bases at J, with 7 bases between the two ends. In germline, CDR1 is SNHLY, CDR2 FYNNEI. This CDR3 has 12 residues. CDR3 in DNA: TGTGCCAGCAGTGATTTAATACAGCCCCAGCATTTT. Protein sequence: CASSDLIQPQHF.

The chain carries TRBV7-8 and TRBJ2-4; D remains ambiguous. Per the germline V gene, CDR1 is SGHVS and CDR2 is FQNEAQ. This CDR3 region has 17 residues. V lost 5 bases to trimming and J lost 0 bases, with 17 bases between them. In DNA form, the CDR3 reads TGTGCCAGCAGCCCAAGCCGTGTTGGTGGAGCCAAAAACATTCAGTACTTC. Protein sequence: CASSPSRVGGAKNIQYF.

V is TRBV6-5 and J is TRBJ2-1, with 12 bases matching TRBD2. Germline assignment: CDR1 MNHEY and CDR2 SVGAGI. V dropped 2 bases and J dropped 9; count of bases not matched to a gene: 2. There are 14 residues in the CDR3. The CDR3 DNA reads TGTGCCAGCAGTTACAAGGGACTAGCGGGTGAGCAGTTCTTC. As protein: CASSYKGLAGEQFF.

The chain is built from TRBV7-2 and TRBJ1-6; D gene ambiguous. The CDR3 contains 15 residues. V lost 3 bases to trimming and J lost 10 bases, with 16 bases between them. Germline values: CDR1 SGHTA, CDR2 FQGNSA. CDR3 residues: CASSFLVPLRSPLHF. CDR3 bases: TGTGCCAGCAGCTTTCTAGTTCCTCTACGGTCACCCCTCCACTTT.